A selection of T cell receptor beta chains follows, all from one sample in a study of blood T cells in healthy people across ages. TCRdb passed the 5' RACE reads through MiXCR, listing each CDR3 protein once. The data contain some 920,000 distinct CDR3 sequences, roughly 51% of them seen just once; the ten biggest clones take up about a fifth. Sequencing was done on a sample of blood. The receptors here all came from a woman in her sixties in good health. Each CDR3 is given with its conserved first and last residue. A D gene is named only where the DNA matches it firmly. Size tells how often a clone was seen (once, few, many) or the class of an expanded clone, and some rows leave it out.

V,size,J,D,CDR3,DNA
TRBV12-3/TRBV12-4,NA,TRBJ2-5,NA,CASSSSLSGLANEQYF,TGTGCCAGCAGCTCCAGCCTGAGCGGACTGGCCAATGAGCAGTACTTC
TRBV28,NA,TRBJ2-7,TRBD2,CASRVSGRLSYEQYF,TGTGCCAGCAGAGTTAGCGGGAGGCTCTCCTACGAGCAGTACTTC
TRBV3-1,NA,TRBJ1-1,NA,CASSPLEENTEAFF,TGTGCCAGCAGCCCGCTCGAGGAGAACACTGAAGCTTTCTTT
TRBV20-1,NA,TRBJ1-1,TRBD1,CSARAAGQFTEAFF,TGCAGTGCTAGAGCAGCGGGACAGTTCACTGAAGCTTTCTTT
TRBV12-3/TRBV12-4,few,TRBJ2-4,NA,CASSLGRGALAKNIQYF,TGTGCCAGCAGTTTAGGCAGGGGGGCACTAGCCAAAAACATTCAGTACTTC
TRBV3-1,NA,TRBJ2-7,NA,CASSQEVDRRLYEQYF,TGTGCCAGCAGCCAAGAGGTGGATCGGCGTCTCTACGAGCAGTACTTC
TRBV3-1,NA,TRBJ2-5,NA,CASSQDGGRGWVTQYF,TGTGCCAGCAGCCAAGATGGAGGACGCGGTTGGGTGACCCAGTACTTC
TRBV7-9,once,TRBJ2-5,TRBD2,CASSAGLAGLYQETQYF,TGTGCCAGCAGCGCGGGACTAGCGGGACTGTACCAAGAGACCCAGTACTTC
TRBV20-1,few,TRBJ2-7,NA,CSAGTIGTRYF,TGCAGTGCTGGAACCATCGGGACAAGGTACTTC
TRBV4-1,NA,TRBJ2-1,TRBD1,CASGGRTGGYNEQFF,TGCGCCAGCGGAGGAAGGACAGGCGGTTACAATGAGCAGTTCTTC
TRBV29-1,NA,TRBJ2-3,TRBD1,CSVEEGDRGRDTQYF,TGCAGCGTTGAAGAAGGGGACAGGGGGCGCGATACGCAGTATTTT
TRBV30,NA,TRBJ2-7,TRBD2,CAWSIARDYDEQYF,TGTGCCTGGAGCATCGCACGGGACTACGACGAGCAGTACTTC
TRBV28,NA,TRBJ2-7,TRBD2,CASWGGPYEQYF,TGTGCCAGTTGGGGGGGTCCCTACGAGCAGTACTTC
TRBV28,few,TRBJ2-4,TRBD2,CASSLTLGRRWYF,TGTGCCAGCAGTCTGACGCTCGGGAGGCGGTGGTACTTC
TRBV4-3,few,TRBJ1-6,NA,CASSHGDSYNSPLHF,TGCGCCAGCAGCCATGGGGACTCCTATAATTCACCCCTCCACTTT
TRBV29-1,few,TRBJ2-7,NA,CSVSTGTKYNEQYF,TGCAGCGTCAGCACAGGGACGAAGTACAATGAGCAGTACTTC
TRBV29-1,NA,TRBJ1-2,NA,CSVSGVEDYTF,TGCAGCGTTTCGGGGGTCGAGGACTACACCTTC
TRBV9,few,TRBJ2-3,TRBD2,CASSGRGLASTDTQYF,TGTGCCAGCAGCGGTCGTGGACTAGCCAGCACAGATACGCAGTATTTT
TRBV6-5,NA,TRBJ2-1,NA,CASTYFHEQFF,TGTGCCAGCACATACTTCCATGAGCAGTTCTTC
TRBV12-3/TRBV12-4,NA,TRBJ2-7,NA,CASSLAQYEQYF,TGTGCCAGCAGTTTAGCCCAATACGAGCAGTACTTC
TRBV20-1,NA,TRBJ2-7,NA,CSARDWGARAYEQYF,TGCAGTGCTAGAGATTGGGGGGCAAGGGCCTACGAGCAGTACTTC
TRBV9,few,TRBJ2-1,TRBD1,CASSPTHGQGALSEQFF,TGTGCCAGCAGCCCAACCCATGGACAGGGGGCTTTGAGTGAGCAGTTCTTC
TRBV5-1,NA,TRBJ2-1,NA,CASSLHRESYNEQFF,TGCGCCAGCAGCTTGCATAGGGAATCCTACAATGAGCAGTTCTTC
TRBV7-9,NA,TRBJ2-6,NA,CASSTTGVTGSGANVLTF,TGTGCCAGCAGCACTACGGGGGTTACTGGCTCTGGGGCCAACGTCCTGACTTTC
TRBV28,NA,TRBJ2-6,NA,CASGVEGRAVSGANVLTF,TGTGCCAGCGGGGTTGAGGGTAGGGCTGTCTCTGGGGCCAACGTCCTGACTTTC
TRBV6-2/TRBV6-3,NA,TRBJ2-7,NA,CASWGRNAYEQYF,TGTGCCAGCTGGGGCAGGAACGCCTACGAGCAGTACTTC
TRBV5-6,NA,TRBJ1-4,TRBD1,CASTLTGPNEKLFF,TGTGCCAGCACCTTGACAGGGCCTAATGAAAAACTGTTTTTT
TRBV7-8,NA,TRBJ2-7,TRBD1,CASGRDRVYTHEQYF,TGTGCCAGCGGCCGGGACAGGGTGTATACCCACGAGCAGTACTTC
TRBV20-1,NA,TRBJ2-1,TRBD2,CSARPVPGLAGANEQFF,TGCAGTGCTAGACCGGTTCCGGGACTAGCGGGAGCGAATGAGCAGTTCTTC
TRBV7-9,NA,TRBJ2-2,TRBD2,CASSLSSGRALDTGELFF,TGTGCCAGCAGCTTAAGTAGCGGGAGGGCCCTAGACACCGGGGAGCTGTTTTTT
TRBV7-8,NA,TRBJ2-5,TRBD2,CASSFRTVFSGEGETQYF,TGTGCCAGCAGCTTTAGGACAGTCTTTAGCGGGGAGGGGGAGACCCAGTACTTC
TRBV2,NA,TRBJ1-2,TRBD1,CASSVGTGYGYTF,TGTGCCAGCAGCGTAGGGACAGGCTATGGCTACACCTTC
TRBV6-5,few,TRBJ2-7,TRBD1,CASRRGPTGNNEQYF,TGTGCCAGCCGGAGAGGTCCGACAGGGAATAACGAGCAGTACTTC